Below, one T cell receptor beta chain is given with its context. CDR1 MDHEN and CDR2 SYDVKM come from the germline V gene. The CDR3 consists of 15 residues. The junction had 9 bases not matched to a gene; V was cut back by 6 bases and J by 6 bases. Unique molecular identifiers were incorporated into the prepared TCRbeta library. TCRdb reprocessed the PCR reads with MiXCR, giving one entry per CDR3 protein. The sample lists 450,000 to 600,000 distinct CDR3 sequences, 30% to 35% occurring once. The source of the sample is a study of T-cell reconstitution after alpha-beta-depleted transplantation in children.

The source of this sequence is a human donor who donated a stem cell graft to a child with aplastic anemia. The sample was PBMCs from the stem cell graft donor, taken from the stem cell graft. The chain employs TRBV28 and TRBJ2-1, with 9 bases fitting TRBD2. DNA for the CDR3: TGTGCCAGCAGACCTAGCGGGGAGGGTTCCAATGAGCAGTTCTTC. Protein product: CASRPSGEGSNEQFF. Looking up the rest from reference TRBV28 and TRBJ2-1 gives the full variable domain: DVKVTQSSRYLVKRTGEKVFLECVQDMDHENMFWYRQDPGLGLRLIYFSYDVKMKEKGDIPEGYSVSREKKERFSLILESASTNQTSMYLCASRPSGEGSNEQFFGPGTRLTVL.